One and the same sample provided the 28 T cell receptor beta chains below, sequenced in a study of shared T cell receptors in the human thymus. Generated by immunoSEQ multiplex PCR, the TCRdb table keeps only in-frame clones and is missing some. Of some 760,000 clones in the sample, approximately 83% were seen once. This sample also belongs to another study, concerning human thymus T cells.

The sample comprised thymocytes. The origin of the receptors is a girl under two years old with a congenital heart defect.

This clone was seen just once. The chain is built from TRBV30 and TRBJ2-7, with TRBD1 identical over 7 bases. There are 13 residues in the CDR3. V lost 4 bases to trimming and J lost 4 bases; unmatched junction nucleotides: 7. Germline CDR1 and CDR2: GTSNPN and SVGIG (reference sequence). The CDR3, as DNA: TGTGCCTGGAACAGGGGACGCGGGTACGAGCAGTACTTC. This codes for CAWNRGRGYEQYF. Full variable domain (outside the CDR3, taken from reference TRBV30 and TRBJ2-7): SQTIHQWPATLVQPVGSPLSLECTVEGTSNPNLYWYRQAAGRGLQLLFYSVGIGQISSEVPQNLSASRPQDRQFILSSKKLLLSDSGFYLCAWNRGRGYEQYFGPGTRLTVT.

The chain joins TRBV15 to TRBJ1-1, with no clear D. Looked up from germline, CDR1 is LNHNV and CDR2 is YYDKDF (reference sequence). The CDR3 has 16 residues. Trimming left V 3 bases short and J 4 bases short, with 18 bases between. The CDR3 DNA reads TGTGCCACCAGCAGGTTAAATCCGGGTGGATCCACTGAAGCTTTCTTT. As protein: CATSRLNPGGSTEAFF.

This clone was observed a few times. The V and J genes are TRBV10-3 and TRBJ1-2, with TRBD1 as a possible D gene (6 bases). Trimming removed 0 bases from V and 5 bases from J, with 19 bases in between. This CDR3 contains 17 residues. Per germline, CDR1 ENHRY and CDR2 SYGVKD. The CDR3 sequence is CAISESGVRQVHYGYTF. CDR3 DNA: TGTGCCATCAGTGAGTCGGGGGTTAGACAGGTCCATTATGGCTACACCTTC.

The chain recombines TRBV5-4 with TRBJ2-7; D is perhaps TRBD2 (7 bases). The CDR3 extends over 13 amino acids. Trimming took 5 bases from V and 6 from J, leaving 15 bases between them. Germline values: CDR1 SGHNT, CDR2 YYREEE (reference sequence). CDR3 protein: CASSPNREGEQYF. The CDR3, as DNA: TGTGCCAGCAGTCCTAACAGGGAGGGCGAGCAGTACTTC. Drawing the rest from reference TRBV5-4 and TRBJ2-7, the complete variable domain is ETGVTQSPTHLIKTRGQQVTLRCSSQSGHNTVSWYQQALGQGPQFIFQYYREEENGRGNFPPRFSGLQFPNYSSELNVNALELDDSALYLCASSPNREGEQYFGPGTRLTVT.

The V call is TRBV23-1, the J call TRBJ1-1; D not resolved. Being an ORF, TRBV23-1 has a function that is uncertain. V was pared by 7 bases and J by 11 bases, with 8 bases between. The CDR3 runs to 9 residues. The CDR3 nucleotides read TGCGCCAGCAAACGGTGTGCTTTCTTT. The encoded protein is CASKRCAFF.

This chain links TRBV14 with TRBJ1-2; the D is unclear. Germline CDR1 reads SGHDN; CDR2 reads FVKESK. V shed 2 bases and J shed 4 bases, with 14 bases lying between them. CDR3 size: 15 residues. The CDR3 region is CASSQSPTSFYGYTF. For the CDR3, the DNA is TGTGCCAGCAGCCAATCTCCGACATCGTTCTATGGCTACACCTTC.

This clone was counted once. The chain couples TRBV10-2 to TRBJ2-1, with D possibly TRBD2 on 6 matching bases. The CDR3 length is 15 residues. Germline loops: CDR1 WSHSY, CDR2 SAAADI. The V end lost 5 bases, the J end lost 4 bases, and 15 bases lay between the germline ends. The CDR3 sequence: CASSSHGREYNEQFF. The CDR3 DNA sequence: TGCGCCAGCAGTTCCCATGGGCGGGAATACAATGAGCAGTTCTTC.

The chain combines TRBV5-6 with TRBJ2-1; D possibly corresponds to TRBD2 (6 bases). Trimming left V 6 bases short and J 3 bases short, with 16 bases between. CDR1 is SGHDT, CDR2 YYEEEE, per germline. This CDR3 spans 15 amino acids. The CDR3 reads CASTDPRRGYNEQFF. The DNA for the CDR3 is TGTGCCAGCACGGACCCGCGGCGGGGCTACAATGAGCAGTTCTTC.

The CDR3 nucleotides are TGTGCCAGCAGTTTGGGGGCTTACGAGCAGTACTTC. This encodes CASSLGAYEQYF. This chain joins TRBV28 and TRBJ2-7; the D gene is possibly TRBD1 (6 bases). Germline V gene data show CDR1 as MDHEN and CDR2 as SYDVKM. The CDR3 has 12 amino acids. Trimming stripped 3 bases from V and 4 bases from J, with 7 bases between.

This clone was seen a few times. CDR3 loop: CASSFTRPPPISSGELFF. CDR3 bases: TGCGCCAGCAGCTTCACTCGCCCCCCTCCTATATCGTCCGGGGAGCTGTTTTTT. This chain links TRBV5-1 with TRBJ2-2; no firm D call. Germline CDR1 and CDR2: SGHRS and YFSETQ. Trimming cost V 2 bases and J 6 bases, with 23 bases left between them. This CDR3 is built from 18 residues.

The J gene is TRBJ2-3, the V gene TRBV7-8; D is unclear. The CDR3 has 17 amino acids. The germline V gene encodes CDR1 SGHVS and CDR2 FQNEAQ. The V end lost 1 base, the J end lost 0 bases, and 14 bases lay between the germline ends. CDR3 sequence: CASSLDLERNSTDTQYF. For the CDR3, the DNA is TGTGCCAGCAGCTTAGATTTGGAGCGTAATAGCACAGATACGCAGTATTTT. The full variable domain, rest sourced from reference TRBV7-8 and TRBJ2-3, is GAGVSQSPRYKVAKRGQDVALRCDPISGHVSLFWYQQALGQGPEFLTYFQNEAQLDKSGLPSDRFFAERPEGSVSTLKIQRTQQEDSAVYLCASSLDLERNSTDTQYFGPGTRLTVL.

The chain recombines TRBV7-3 with TRBJ2-6, with D unresolved. Germline assignment: CDR1 SGHTA and CDR2 FQGTGA. Trimming pared 0 bases from V and 0 bases from J, leaving 9 bases between. This CDR3 region has 17 residues. DNA of the CDR3: TGTGCCAGCAGCTTAACCCCGGGTCCCTCTGGGGCCAACGTCCTGACTTTC. Its protein is CASSLTPGPSGANVLTF. Together with reference TRBV7-3 and TRBJ2-6, the CDR3 gives the full variable domain: GAGVSQTPSNKVTEKGKYVELRCDPISGHTALYWYRQSLGQGPEFLIYFQGTGAADDSGLPNDRFFAVRPEGSVSTLKIQRTERGDSAVYLCASSLTPGPSGANVLTFGAGSRLTVL.

This clone was observed a handful of times. This chain joins TRBV10-3 and TRBJ1-1, with TRBD1 as a possible D gene (6 bases). The CDR3 is 14 amino acids. In germline, CDR1 is ENHRY, CDR2 SYGVKD. Deletions cut 2 bases from V and 3 bases from J, with 10 bases between. The CDR3 region is CAISEGYRDTEAFF. CDR3 nucleotides: TGTGCCATCAGTGAGGGGTACAGGGACACTGAAGCTTTCTTT.

The chain carries TRBV18 and TRBJ2-7; TRBD2 might be the D (6 bases). V dropped 2 bases and J dropped 0 bases, with 17 bases sitting between them. In germline, CDR1 is KGHSH, CDR2 LQKENI. The length of the CDR3 is 17 residues. This CDR3 is CASSPLPAGSFSYEQYF. The DNA for the CDR3 is TGTGCCAGCTCACCATTGCCCGCGGGATCCTTCTCCTACGAGCAGTACTTC.

This clone was found a few times. The J gene is TRBJ1-1, the V gene TRBV11-2; D might be TRBD1 (6 bases). The ends were cut back, 5 bases at V and 4 bases at J, with 14 bases in the middle. Germline loops: CDR1 SGHAT, CDR2 FQNNGV. The CDR3 contains 14 residues. The CDR3 DNA sequence: TGTGCCAGCAGCCTCGGACAGATTAGCACTGAAGCTTTCTTT. Its protein product is CASSLGQISTEAFF.

The V and J genes are TRBV11-2 and TRBJ2-5, with 9 bases fitting TRBD2. Germline V gene data show CDR1 as SGHAT and CDR2 as FQNNGV. The CDR3 length is 17 residues. J lost 5 bases, V lost 4 bases, and 14 bases had no gene match. The CDR3 spells CASSSNLWRGGAETQYF. CDR3 in DNA: TGTGCCAGCAGCTCCAACCTGTGGCGGGGGGGCGCGGAGACCCAGTACTTC.

The chain couples TRBV7-6 to TRBJ2-7; the D gene is possibly TRBD2 (6 bases). From germline, CDR1 is SGHVS and CDR2 FNYEAQ. Trimming removed 1 base at V and 3 bases at J, with 16 bases between. The CDR3 has 16 amino acids. The CDR3 loop is CASSLDRGAGFYEQYF. In nucleotides, the CDR3 is TGTGCCAGCAGCTTAGATCGCGGCGCGGGGTTCTACGAGCAGTACTTC.

This rearrangement joins TRBV5-1 to TRBJ2-1; TRBD2 agrees at 13 bases. Germline CDR1 SGHRS, CDR2 YFSETQ. The CDR3 has 19 amino acids. The J segment lost 1 base and the V segment lost 1 base, leaving 8 bases of the junction unmatched. The CDR3 protein is CASSLCGTSGVESYNEQFF. The CDR3 coding sequence is TGCGCCAGCAGCTTGTGTGGGACTAGCGGGGTAGAATCCTACAATGAGCAGTTCTTC.

This chain links TRBV10-3 with TRBJ2-1; D remains ambiguous. V was cut by 4 bases and J by 0 bases, with 10 bases left in between. The CDR3 runs to 15 residues. CDR1 is ENHRY and CDR2 is SYGVKD in the germline V gene. This CDR3 reads CAISVSRSSYNEQFF. The CDR3 nucleotides are TGTGCCATCAGTGTTAGCCGGAGCTCCTACAATGAGCAGTTCTTC.

This clone was counted once. The V gene is TRBV5-1, the J gene TRBJ1-2, with 9 positions matching TRBD1. The length of the CDR3 is 17 residues. Germline V CDR1 and CDR2: SGHRS, YFSETQ. V dropped 1 base and J dropped 8; count of bases not matched to a gene: 15. Here the CDR3 DNA reads TGCGCCAGCAGCTTGACTGGACAGGGGAAGGGGCCTTGGGGCTACACCTTC. It translates to CASSLTGQGKGPWGYTF.

The gene calls are TRBV7-2 and TRBJ2-5; 13 positions agree with TRBD2. The CDR3 consists of 17 residues. Germline loops: CDR1 SGHTA, CDR2 FQGNSA. V shed 6 bases and J 5 bases; nucleotides not matched to a gene: 12. DNA for the CDR3: TGTGCCAGCAGTTTCCCGGGACTAGCGGGGTTCGGGGAGACCCAGTACTTC. It codes for CASSFPGLAGFGETQYF.

This clone occurred once. This sequence joins TRBV5-6 and TRBJ1-6; 7 bases align to TRBD1. Germline CDR1 is SGHDT and CDR2 is YYEEEE. J lost 8 bases, V lost 5 bases, and 4 bases had no gene match. The CDR3 is made up of 13 amino acids. This CDR3 reads CASSGTDYSPLHF. The DNA of the CDR3 is TGTGCCAGCAGTGGGACAGACTATTCACCCCTCCACTTT.

This sequence joins TRBV4-1 and TRBJ1-4; D is possibly TRBD1 (6 bases). Between the trimmed V and J ends, which lost 0 bases and 3 bases, there was a span of 17 bases. The CDR3 loop spans 18 amino acids. From germline, CDR1 is MGHRA and CDR2 YSYEKL. The chain's CDR3 is CASSQDRQDQNSNEKLFF. The CDR3 DNA sequence: TGCGCCAGCAGCCAAGATAGACAGGATCAAAACTCTAATGAAAAACTGTTTTTT.

The V gene is TRBV25-1, the J gene TRBJ1-6, with D uncertain. Germline-derived CDR1 and CDR2 are MGHDK and SYGVNS. Trimming removed 7 bases at V and 4 bases at J, with 11 bases between. The CDR3 sequence is 14 residues long. The CDR3 loop is CASKGGFYNSPLHF. In DNA, the CDR3 is TGTGCCAGCAAAGGAGGGTTTTATAATTCACCCCTCCACTTT.

The V and J genes are TRBV6-5 and TRBJ1-2; 7 bases are a match to TRBD1. After removal of 5 bases from V and 6 bases from J, the junction contained 6 bases not matched to a gene. Germline-derived CDR1 and CDR2 are MNHEY and SVGAGI. The CDR3 totals 13 residues. CDR3 protein: CASSHRGSDGYTF. The CDR3 DNA follows: TGTGCCAGCAGTCACAGGGGATCGGATGGCTACACCTTC.

About this clone: Other DNA sequences in this sample translate to the same CDR3. This chain uses TRBV11-2 with TRBJ1-2, with D maybe TRBD1 (5 bases). The CDR3 runs 15 residues. V lost 0 bases, J lost 4 bases, and 12 bases lay in between. Germline values: CDR1 SGHAT, CDR2 FQNNGV. CDR3 amino acids: CASSLDISGGYGYTF. The CDR3 bases are TGTGCCAGCAGCTTAGATATCTCGGGGGGCTATGGCTACACCTTC.

V gene TRBV4-3 combines with J gene TRBJ2-1, with D unclear. Trimming left V 1 base short and J 0 bases short, with 13 bases between. Germline V gives CDR1 LGHNA, CDR2 YSLEER. The CDR3 totals 17 residues. Here the CDR3 reads CASSQGIRAISYNEQFF. CDR3 nucleotide sequence: TGCGCCAGCAGCCAAGGAATACGAGCTATCTCCTACAATGAGCAGTTCTTC.

This clone was detected only a few times. V gene TRBV29-1 combines with J gene TRBJ1-1; TRBD1 aligns across 9 bases. J was trimmed by 5 bases and V by 2 bases; bases with no gene match: 9. Looked up from germline, CDR1 is SQVTM and CDR2 is ANQGSEA. The length of the CDR3 is 15 residues. CDR3 sequence (DNA): TGCAGCGTTGAACTACCGTGGGACAGGGTGACTGAAGCTTTCTTT. This codes for CSVELPWDRVTEAFF.